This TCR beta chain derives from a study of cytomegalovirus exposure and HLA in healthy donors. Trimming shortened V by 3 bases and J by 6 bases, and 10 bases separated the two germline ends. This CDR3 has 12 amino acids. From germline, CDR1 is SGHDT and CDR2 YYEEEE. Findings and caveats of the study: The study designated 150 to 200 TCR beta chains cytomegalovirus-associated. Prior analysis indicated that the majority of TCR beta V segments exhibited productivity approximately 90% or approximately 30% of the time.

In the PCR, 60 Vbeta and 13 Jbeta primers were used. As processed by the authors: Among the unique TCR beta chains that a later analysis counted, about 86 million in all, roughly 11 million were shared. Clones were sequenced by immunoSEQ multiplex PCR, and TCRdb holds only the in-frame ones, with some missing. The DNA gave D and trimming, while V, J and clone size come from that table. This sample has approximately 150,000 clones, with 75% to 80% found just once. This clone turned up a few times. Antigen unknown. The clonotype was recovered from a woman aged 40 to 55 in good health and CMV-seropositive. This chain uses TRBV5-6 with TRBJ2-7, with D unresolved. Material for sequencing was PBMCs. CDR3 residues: CASSSTDREQYF. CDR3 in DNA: TGTGCCAGCAGCTCCACAGATCGCGAGCAGTACTTC.